This T cell receptor (beta chain) is from a study of identical twins. Study observations and caveats: Its conclusions, products of cross-sectional statistical analysis, did not come from following the same donors. Whereas memory repertoires showed no such difference, abundant cord blood beta clonotypes carried fewer insertions.

This clonotype was seen at least ten times. The antigen is not known. All donors comprised healthy Caucasians. Using its own MiXCR run on the 5' RACE reads, TCRdb lists one record per CDR3 protein. The table records roughly 260,000 distinct CDR3 sequences, approximately 6.8% of them present only once. The CDR3 covers 14 residues. The data also belong to a second study, concerning yellow fever vaccine responses in identical twins.

The sample comprised CD8+ T cells sorted from blood. This TCR derives from a woman aged 18-29 years in good health. This chain links TRBV21-1 with TRBJ2-7. TRBV21-1 is a known pseudogene. CDR3 DNA: TGTGCCAGCAGCGGCGACATTAACTCCTACGAGCAGTACGTC. Its protein product is CASSGDINSYEQYV.